The 23 T cell receptor beta chains reported below all come from one sample, sequenced in a study of T-cell memory formation after mild COVID-19. TCRdb recomputed calls from the 5' RACE reads with MiXCR, one row per CDR3 protein. The profile covers about 290,000 distinct CDR3 sequences, with less than 20% appearing a single time and around 23% taken by the ten largest. Specimen: PBMCs or a T cell subset sorted from them (not recorded which). The receptors originated from a man between 18 and 29 years old who had mild COVID-19 (a few samples of this study predate the infection). Cell type and time point are not known.

This clonotype was counted between two and nine times. The chain uses TRBV16 and TRBJ1-4, with D hard to call. CDR1 KGHSY and CDR2 FQNENV come from the germline V gene. This CDR3 is built from 13 residues. Deletions cut 7 bases from V and 8 bases from J, with 14 bases between. As DNA, the CDR3 is TGTGCCAGCACCTCCACAGCCGGGGAAAAACTGTTTTTT. Encoded protein: CASTSTAGEKLFF. The entire variable domain, with the rest obtained from reference TRBV16 and TRBJ1-4, is as follows: GEEVAQTPKHLVRGEGQKAKLYCAPIKGHSYVFWYQQVLKNEFKFLISFQNENVFDETGMPKERFSAKCLPNSPCSLEIQATKLEDSAVYFCASTSTAGEKLFFGSGTQLSVL.

This rearrangement joins TRBV4-1 to TRBJ1-1; the D is unclear. Germline loops: CDR1 MGHRA, CDR2 YSYEKL. This CDR3 has 15 amino acids. V was cut by 1 base and J by 1 base, with 10 bases left in between. The CDR3 protein is CASSQGPLGNTEAFF. In DNA, the CDR3 is TGCGCCAGCAGCCAAGGCCCCCTGGGGAACACTGAAGCTTTCTTT.

This clonotype showed up just a few times. The rearrangement uses TRBV2 and TRBJ2-5; TRBD1 matches 7 bases. Germline trimming cut 5 bases from V and 5 bases from J; bases unmatched to any gene: 5. There are 13 residues in the CDR3. Germline values: CDR1 SNHLY, CDR2 FYNNEI. CDR3 loop: CASSPTGVETQYF. DNA for the CDR3: TGTGCCAGCAGTCCTACAGGGGTCGAGACCCAGTACTTC.

There are many counts of this clonotype. The rearrangement joins TRBV11-2 to TRBJ2-1; TRBD2 might be the D (5 bases). Trimming stripped 5 bases from V and 8 bases from J, with 19 bases between. Germline V lookup: CDR1 SGHAT, CDR2 FQNNGV. CDR3 length: 15 residues. The CDR3 DNA sequence: TGTGCCAGCAGCCGTAGAATACCCCCCGGGGATGAGCAGTTCTTC. As protein: CASSRRIPPGDEQFF.

The V gene is TRBV7-9, the J gene TRBJ1-1, with a possible D match to TRBD1 (5 bases). Trimming removed 1 base at V and 4 bases at J, with 10 bases between. The CDR3 loop spans 14 amino acids. Germline-derived CDR1 and CDR2 are SEHNR and FQNEAQ (reference sequence). The CDR3 region is CASSLVGGTTEAFF. The CDR3 nucleotides read TGTGCCAGCAGCTTAGTGGGCGGGACCACTGAAGCTTTCTTT.

This CDR3 reads CASSPEGPGEKLFF. CDR3 nucleotide sequence: TGTGCCAGCAGCCCCGAGGGACCAGGTGAAAAACTGTTTTTT. This chain joins TRBV13 and TRBJ1-4; TRBD1 is a possible D gene (5 bases). Germline assignment: CDR1 PRHDT and CDR2 FYEKMQ (reference sequence). The CDR3 is 14 amino acids. The V gene lost 5 bases and the J gene lost 7 bases, with 14 bases spanning the gap. Based on the CDR3 plus reference TRBV13 and TRBJ1-4, the full variable domain is AAGVIQSPRHLIKEKRETATLKCYPIPRHDTVYWYQQGPGQDPQFLISFYEKMQSDKGSIPDRFSAQQFSDYHSELNMSSLELGDSALYFCASSPEGPGEKLFFGSGTQLSVL.

This chain uses TRBV29-1 with TRBJ2-7; D gene uncertain. The CDR3 is 15 residues long. Germline CDR1 reads SQVTM; CDR2 reads ANQGSEA. V shed 4 bases and J shed 6 bases, with 22 bases lying between them. Here the CDR3 DNA reads TGCAGCGTTGGATCCGCAGAGAGCAGTCCGGGCGAGCAGTACTTC. Amino acids: CSVGSAESSPGEQYF.

This clonotype was observed at least ten times. The chain has TRBV6-2 or TRBV6-3 and TRBJ2-7; D possibly uses TRBD1 or TRBD2 (5 bases each). V lost 1 base and J 2 bases, leaving 12 bases between the germline ends. The CDR3 runs to 15 residues. Per germline, CDR1 MNHEY and CDR2 SVGEGT. The CDR3 nucleotides are TGTGCCAGCAGTTACTGGGGGACGGATCCCTACGAGCAGTACTTC. Translating it yields CASSYWGTDPYEQYF.

The chain has TRBV7-2 and TRBJ2-3; possibly TRBD2 for D (6 bases). The CDR3 spans 15 residues. Germline V gene sequence: CDR1 SGHTA, CDR2 FQGNSA. V lost 4 bases, J lost 4 bases, and 15 bases lay in between. The CDR3 spells CASSSASTRSDTQYF. The CDR3 bases are TGTGCCAGCAGCTCCGCCTCGACTAGATCAGATACGCAGTATTTT.

This chain joins TRBV11-1 and TRBJ2-7, with 7 positions matching TRBD1. This CDR3 is built from 18 residues. Germline V gene sequence: CDR1 SGHAT, CDR2 FQDESV (reference sequence). The ends lost 5 bases at V and 5 bases at J; junction bases unmatched: 21. Written as DNA, the CDR3 is TGTGCCAGCAGCGGATTACCGAGGACAGGACGAACGCACGACGAGCAGTACTTC. Translation gives CASSGLPRTGRTHDEQYF.

This clonotype came up a few times. The V and J genes are TRBV5-5 and TRBJ1-6; D perhaps matches TRBD1 (5 bases). V was trimmed by 3 bases and J by 8 bases, leaving 15 bases between them. The germline V gene encodes CDR1 SGHKS and CDR2 YYEKEE (reference sequence). The CDR3 extends over 15 amino acids. The CDR3 sequence is CASSSRWDWDSPLHF. Written as DNA, the CDR3 is TGTGCCAGCAGCTCTAGGTGGGACTGGGATTCACCCCTCCACTTT.

As concerns this clonotype: One base away lies a much larger clone, so this may be a sequencing read error. The V and J genes are TRBV12-3 or TRBV12-4 and TRBJ1-3; weak D call: TRBD1 (5 bases). This CDR3 comprises 14 residues. V lost 6 bases to trimming and J lost 9 bases, with 18 bases between them. DNA for the CDR3: TGTGCCAGCAGACCCGGGACCGGGTTTTTCACCATATATTTT. Translated: CASRPGTGFFTIYF.

The J gene is TRBJ2-3, the V gene TRBV5-1; D tentatively reads TRBD1 or TRBD2 (7 bases each). Trimming cost V 3 bases and J 2 bases, with 13 bases left between them. Germline CDR1 SGHRS, CDR2 YFSETQ. The CDR3 length is 15 residues. The CDR3 spells CASSSGGQLTDTQYF. The DNA for the CDR3 is TGCGCCAGCAGCTCGGGGGGACAGCTCACAGATACGCAGTATTTT.

This clonotype occurred a few times. The chain joins TRBV6-2 or TRBV6-3 to TRBJ2-7; D call uncertain. V lost 6 bases and J 5 bases, leaving 11 bases between the germline ends. The CDR3 length is 12 residues. Germline CDR1 and CDR2: MNHEY and SVGEGT. CDR3 sequence reads: CASSLLGNEQYV. The CDR3, as DNA: TGTGCCAGCAGCCTACTGGGCAACGAGCAGTACGTC.

Only a few counts were recorded for this clonotype. The gene calls are TRBV4-1 and TRBJ2-7; D might be TRBD2 (6 bases). Between the trimmed V and J ends, which lost 4 bases and 1 base, there was a span of 14 bases. This CDR3 region has 15 residues. The V gene's germline CDR1 is MGHRA and CDR2 YSYEKL. Written as DNA, the CDR3 is TGCGCCAGCAGCCCTCTTTGGCGGGGATCCTACGAGCAGTACTTC. Protein: CASSPLWRGSYEQYF.

This clonotype was counted a few times. The genes are TRBV6-5 and TRBJ2-3, with D maybe TRBD1 (5 bases). Germline V CDR1 and CDR2: MNHEY, SVGAGI. CDR3 length: 14 amino acids. V lost 0 bases to trimming and J lost 4 bases, with 8 bases between them. The CDR3 sequence: CASSYSPRADTQYF. CDR3 sequence (DNA): TGTGCCAGCAGTTACTCCCCCAGGGCAGATACGCAGTATTTT.

This chain joins TRBV7-9 and TRBJ2-1; perhaps TRBD2 as D (6 bases). Germline V gene sequence: CDR1 SEHNR, CDR2 FQNEAQ (reference sequence). Deletions cut 5 bases from V and 10 bases from J, with 15 bases between. The CDR3 totals 13 residues. The CDR3 DNA reads as TGTGCCAGCAGCCAGGATCAGGACTACGAGCAGTTCTTC. Protein sequence: CASSQDQDYEQFF. The whole variable domain, filled in from reference TRBV7-9 and TRBJ2-1, reads DTGVSQNPRHKITKRGQNVTFRCDPISEHNRLYWYRQTLGQGPEFLTYFQNEAQLEKSRLLSDRFSAERPKGSFSTLEIQRTEQGDSAMYLCASSQDQDYEQFFGPGTRLTVL.

The rearrangement links TRBV19 to TRBJ1-1; 11 nucleotides align to TRBD1. CDR1 is LNHDA, CDR2 SQIVND, per germline (reference sequence). The J segment lost 3 bases and the V segment lost 7 bases, leaving 7 bases of the junction unmatched. The CDR3 sequence is 15 residues long. The DNA for the CDR3 is TGTGCCAGTATCCCGAGGACAGGGGGCGACACTGAAGCTTTCTTT. Translating it yields CASIPRTGGDTEAFF.

V and J are TRBV12-3 or TRBV12-4 and TRBJ2-4, with TRBD1 identical over 7 bases. V shed 5 bases, J shed 0 bases, and the junction held 10 bases outside the gene matches. This CDR3 has 17 amino acids. CDR3 region: CASSGTVGPIAKNIQYF. The DNA for the CDR3 is TGTGCCAGCAGTGGGACAGTAGGACCGATAGCCAAAAACATTCAGTACTTC.

As DNA, the CDR3 is TGCAGCGTTGAAGCCGGCACGGGACAGGGGGCCTACGAGCAGTACTTC. It is translated as CSVEAGTGQGAYEQYF. This chain uses TRBV29-1 with TRBJ2-7; 11 bases map to TRBD1. V lost 1 base to trimming and J lost 2 bases; unmatched junction nucleotides: 7. The CDR3 is 16 amino acids. CDR1 and CDR2 (germline): SQVTM, ANQGSEA.

The CDR3 reads CASSQITGSTEAFF. As DNA, the CDR3 is TGCGCCAGCAGCCAAATTACAGGGTCCACTGAAGCTTTCTTT. The rearrangement uses TRBV4-3 and TRBJ1-1, with D tentatively TRBD1 (6 bases). The length of the CDR3 is 14 residues. The germline gives CDR1 LGHNA, CDR2 YSLEER. Between the trimmed V and J ends, which lost 2 bases and 4 bases, there was a span of 11 bases.

The V call is TRBV18, the J call TRBJ2-1, with 11 bases lining up with TRBD2. The V and J ends lost 3 bases and 4 bases, in that order; junction bases with no gene match: 8. The CDR3 spans 17 residues. CDR1 and CDR2 from the germline V gene are KGHSH and LQKENI. CDR3 sequence reads: CASSPTSLAGEYNEQFF. CDR3 sequence (DNA): TGTGCCAGCTCACCGACCTCACTAGCGGGGGAATACAATGAGCAGTTCTTC.

Many counts were recorded for this clonotype. The J gene is TRBJ2-1, the V gene TRBV11-2, with D perhaps TRBD2 (6 bases). Germline V gene data show CDR1 as SGHAT and CDR2 as FQNNGV. This CDR3 spans 15 amino acids. V shed 1 base and J shed 4 bases, with 11 bases lying between them. CDR3 protein: CASSLGAGRYNEQFF. The CDR3 nucleotides are TGTGCCAGCAGCTTAGGGGCGGGGAGATACAATGAGCAGTTCTTC.